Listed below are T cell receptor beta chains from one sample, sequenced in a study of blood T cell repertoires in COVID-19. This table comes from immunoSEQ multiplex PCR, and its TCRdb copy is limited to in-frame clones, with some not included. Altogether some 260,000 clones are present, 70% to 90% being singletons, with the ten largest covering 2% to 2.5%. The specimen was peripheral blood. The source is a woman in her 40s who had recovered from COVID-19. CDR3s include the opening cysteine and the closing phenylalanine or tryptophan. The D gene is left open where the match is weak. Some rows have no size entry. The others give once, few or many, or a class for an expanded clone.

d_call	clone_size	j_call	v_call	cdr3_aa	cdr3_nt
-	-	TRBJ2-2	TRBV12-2	CASRQGDRANTGELFF	TGTGCAAGTCGCCAAGGGGACAGGGCGAACACCGGGGAGCTGTTTTTT
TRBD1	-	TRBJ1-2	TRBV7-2	CASSFRTGGDGYTF	TGTGCCAGCAGCTTCAGGACAGGGGGGGATGGCTACACCTTC
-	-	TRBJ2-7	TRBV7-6	CASRPEGGGQPGYEQYF	TGTGCCAGCAGACCCGAGGGAGGAGGACAACCGGGGTACGAGCAGTACTTC
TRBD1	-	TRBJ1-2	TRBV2	CASREDRSNYGYTF	TGTGCCAGCAGGGAGGACAGGTCGAACTATGGCTACACCTTC
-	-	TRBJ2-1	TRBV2	CASSVPLTRKQFF	TGTGCCAGCAGCGTCCCCCTAACTAGGAAGCAGTTCTTC
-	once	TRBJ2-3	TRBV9	CASSASPADTQYF	TGTGCCAGCAGCGCATCACCCGCGGATACGCAGTATTTT
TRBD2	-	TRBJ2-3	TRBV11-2	CASSLVLAGSTDTQYF	TGTGCCAGCAGCTTAGTCCTAGCGGGTAGCACAGATACGCAGTATTTT
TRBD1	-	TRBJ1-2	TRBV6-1	CASSERETGFYGYTF	TGTGCCAGCAGTGAAAGGGAGACAGGGTTCTATGGCTACACCTTC
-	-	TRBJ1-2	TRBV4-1	CASSQEQWPGYGYTF	TGCGCCAGCAGCCAAGAACAGTGGCCTGGCTATGGCTACACCTTC
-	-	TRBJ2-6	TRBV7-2	CASSPLDRSTGANVLTF	TGTGCCAGCAGCCCCCTTGACAGGTCTACTGGGGCCAACGTCCTGACTTTC
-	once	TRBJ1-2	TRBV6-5	CASSRGREGYTF	TGTGCCAGCAGTAGGGGTAGAGAGGGCTACACCTTC
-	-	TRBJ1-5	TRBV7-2	CASSLDSSIGRAQHF	TGTGCCAGCAGCCTGGACAGTTCAATTGGTCGGGCCCAGCATTTT
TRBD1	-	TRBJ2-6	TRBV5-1	CASSSDRAGANVLTF	TGCGCCAGCAGCTCCGACAGGGCTGGGGCCAACGTCCTGACTTTC
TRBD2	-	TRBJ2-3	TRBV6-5	CASSQRGSTDTQYF	TGTGCCAGCAGCCAGCGGGGGAGCACAGATACGCAGTATTTT
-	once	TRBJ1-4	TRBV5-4	CARPSHYINRVPNEKLFF	TGTGCCAGACCCTCCCACTACATTAACAGGGTCCCTAATGAAAAACTGTTTTTT